Sequencing of this T cell receptor beta chain was carried out in a study of graft-versus-host responses after intestinal transplantation. As to this clone: The antigen is not known.

TCRdb's table, derived via immunoSEQ multiplex PCR, lists solely in-frame clones and lacks some. The repertoire holds roughly 93,000 clones, with under 95% as singletons. Study-wide findings and caveats: Early post-transplant HvG declines tracked with peak circulating GvH clone levels.

The CDR3 loop spans 13 amino acids. The germline CDR1 and CDR2 sequences are SGHVS and FNYEAQ. V lost 1 base to trimming and J lost 5 bases, with 6 bases between them. The clonotype comes from a human donor who was the organ donor for an intestinal transplant. This chain links TRBV7-6 with TRBJ1-5; tentative D call: TRBD1 (5 bases). Sequencing used unstimulated CD8+ T cells sorted from spleen or lymph node cells, obtained before transplant. The CDR3 nucleotides read TGTGCCAGCAGCTTAGGGGGCGATCAGCCCCAGCATTTT. Amino acid sequence: CASSLGGDQPQHF.